This T cell receptor beta chain is from a study of blood T cell repertoires in COVID-19. As for the study in general: Acute and convalescent COVID-19 samples came from the United States, Italy and Spain. From T cells, B-cell-depleted T cells, or PBMCs came the material, which was cDNA or gDNA.

In the authors' methods: Counts of nucleated cells, estimated from reference gene primer amplification, were obtained. The data were produced by immunoSEQ multiplex PCR, yet TCRdb's version contains in-frame clones alone and is incomplete. That table supplies the V and J calls and clone size; D and trimming were determined from the DNA. The sample contains over 150,000 clones, more than 85% of which appear only once. Enrolment of Seattle patients took place during active infection, and they were followed longitudinally. The J segment lost 1 base and the V segment lost 6 bases, leaving 5 bases of the junction unmatched. CDR1 and CDR2 from the germline V gene are MDHEN and SYDVKM. The CDR3 contains 14 residues.

The TCR sequence derives from a man in his 60s with COVID-19, enrolled during active disease. The sequenced material came from peripheral blood. The chain has TRBV28 and TRBJ1-2; TRBD1 matches 7 bases. The CDR3 is CASRRDRDNYGYTF. CDR3 in DNA: TGTGCCAGCAGGCGCGACAGGGATAACTATGGCTACACCTTC.